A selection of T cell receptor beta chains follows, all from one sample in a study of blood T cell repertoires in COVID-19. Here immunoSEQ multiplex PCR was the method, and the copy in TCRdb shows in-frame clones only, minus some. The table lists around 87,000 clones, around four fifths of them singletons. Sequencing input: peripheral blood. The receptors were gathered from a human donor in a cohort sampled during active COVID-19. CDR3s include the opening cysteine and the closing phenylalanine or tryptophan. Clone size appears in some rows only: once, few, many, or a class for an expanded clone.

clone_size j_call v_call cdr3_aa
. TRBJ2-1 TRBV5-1 CASSSRGGADEQFF
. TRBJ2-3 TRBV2 CASSVGTDTQYF
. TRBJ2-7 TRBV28 CASSGGTAVNEQYF
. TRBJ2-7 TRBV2 CASFRDSRFHEQYF
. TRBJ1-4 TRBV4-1 CASSQIRGATNEKLFF
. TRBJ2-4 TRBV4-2 CASSQVYSGTENIQYF
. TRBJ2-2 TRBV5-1 CASSLWRTGELFF
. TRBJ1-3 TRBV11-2 CASSLELVASGNTIYF
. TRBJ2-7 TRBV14 CASSLRDRAYYEQYF
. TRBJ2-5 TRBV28 CASMGGGRGGETQYF
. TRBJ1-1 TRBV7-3 CASSAYGQGNTEAFF
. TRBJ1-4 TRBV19 CASSPGGLGEKLFF
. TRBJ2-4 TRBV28 CASSPAPGSRELTKNIQYF
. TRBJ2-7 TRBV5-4 CASSLGGYEQYF
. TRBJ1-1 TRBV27 CASTRTGWTEAFF
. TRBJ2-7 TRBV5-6 CASKGEEKSYEQYF
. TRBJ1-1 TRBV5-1 CASSLDGVGRMNTEAFF
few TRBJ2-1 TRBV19 CASSNGRRNEQFF
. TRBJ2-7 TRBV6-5 CAIQGQFYEQYF
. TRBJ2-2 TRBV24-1 CATSAGTANTGELFF
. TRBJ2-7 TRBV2 CASSALGLAGSYEQYF
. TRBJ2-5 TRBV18 CASSRGTTQETQYF
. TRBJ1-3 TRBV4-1 CASSPGFRQAGNTIYF
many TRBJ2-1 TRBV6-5 CASRTGNLYNEQFF
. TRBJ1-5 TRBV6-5 CATNDRGGSNQPQHF
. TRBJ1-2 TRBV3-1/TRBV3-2 CASRPTQGKGSYTF
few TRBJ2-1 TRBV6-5 CATLTGSNEQFF
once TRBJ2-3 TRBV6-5 CASSYSIGVGDTQYF
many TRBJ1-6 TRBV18 CASSPQGANSPLHF
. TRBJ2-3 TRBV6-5 CASGRDRGIDTQYF
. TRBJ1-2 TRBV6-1 CASSEQGGDMLGYTF
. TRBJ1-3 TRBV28 CASRQFLAPYTIYF
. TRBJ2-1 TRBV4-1 CASTPTGLASGRINEQFF
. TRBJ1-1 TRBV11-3 CASSVGDGTGGTFF
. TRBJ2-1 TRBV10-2 CASQGRGQYNEQFF
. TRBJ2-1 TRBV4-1 CASSQLTTSSYNEQFF
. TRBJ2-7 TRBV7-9 CASSLFEGGEQYF
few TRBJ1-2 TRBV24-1 CATSDNGQGGDGYTF
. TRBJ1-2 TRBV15 CATSRDRVYGYTF
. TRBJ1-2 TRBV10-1 CASSASGGYGYTF
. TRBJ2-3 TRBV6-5 CASKPFRYTDTQYF
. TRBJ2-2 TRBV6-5 CASSRAGTNTGELFF
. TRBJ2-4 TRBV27 CASSSDILAKNIQYF
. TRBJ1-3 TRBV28 CASSQLRTGQGYTIYF
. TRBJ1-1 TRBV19 CASSEGTVRRGPSSTEAFF
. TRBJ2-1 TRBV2 CASRKLAGVGNEQFF
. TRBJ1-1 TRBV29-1 CSVLEVGLGPEAFF
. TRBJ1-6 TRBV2 CASSVSRANSPLHF
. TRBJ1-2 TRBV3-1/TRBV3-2 CASSQGRGWGYTF
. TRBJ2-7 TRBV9 CASSVDGQGASEQYF
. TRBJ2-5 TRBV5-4 CASSLGLAAKAQYF
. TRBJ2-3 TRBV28 CASTTERDTQYF
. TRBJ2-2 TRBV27 CASSRQGLDTGELFF
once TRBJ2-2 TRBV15 CATSRSLALASSTGELFF
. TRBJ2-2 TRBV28 CASSLCGGWGGCLTLGEGGELFF
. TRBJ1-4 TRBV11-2 CASSPLHEKLFF